Presented here are 19 T cell receptor beta chains from one specimen sequenced in a study of spatial heterogeneity in lung cancer. TCRdb re-called the 5' RACE reads with MiXCR, one entry per CDR3 protein. The profile covers approximately 44,000 distinct CDR3 sequences, with roughly 13% appearing a single time and 50% to 70% taken by the ten largest. Indicated time point: sample taken at primary tumor resection. The sample consisted of PBMCs, taken at surgery. These receptors originate from a male donor with early-stage non-small cell lung cancer.

This clonotype has a handful of counts. The V call is TRBV20-1, the J call TRBJ2-1; 7 nucleotides match TRBD1. Germline V gene sequence: CDR1 DFQATT, CDR2 SNEGSKA (reference sequence). The CDR3 totals 13 residues. Trimming took 3 bases from V and 5 from J; bases not matched to a gene: 4. CDR3 loop: CSASRDSNNEQFF. CDR3 DNA sequence: TGCAGTGCTAGCAGGGACAGTAACAATGAGCAGTTCTTC.

This clonotype was counted ten times or more. V and J are TRBV28 and TRBJ2-7; TRBD1 aligns across 11 bases. CDR3 size: 13 residues. V shed 8 bases and J 2 bases; nucleotides not matched to a gene: 2. The germline V gene has CDR1 MDHEN and CDR2 SYDVKM. CDR3 bases: TGTGCCAGCTTGGGACAGGGGGCCTACGAGCAGTACTTC. As protein: CASLGQGAYEQYF.

This clonotype was seen at least ten times. The chain combines TRBV6-6 with TRBJ1-1, with 9 bases matching TRBD1. Looked up from germline, CDR1 is MNHNY and CDR2 is SVGAGI (reference sequence). The trim removed 0 bases at V and 6 bases at J, leaving 5 bases unmatched. The length of the CDR3 is 15 residues. The CDR3 protein is CASSYSQDRGAEAFF. For the CDR3, the DNA is TGTGCCAGCAGTTACTCCCAAGACAGGGGGGCTGAAGCTTTCTTT.

The chain has TRBV3-1 and TRBJ1-1, with D uncertain. This CDR3 contains 11 residues. Trimming pared 6 bases from V and 5 bases from J, leaving 7 bases between. The germline gives CDR1 LGHDT, CDR2 YNNKEL (reference sequence). In DNA, the CDR3 is TGTGCCAGCAGACGAGGGACTGAAGCTTTCTTT. Translated: CASRRGTEAFF.

The table lists this clonotype with many counts. The CDR3 DNA reads TGCGCCAGCAGCCTTGAAATGGACAGCTACAATGAGCAGTTCTTC. It is translated as CASSLEMDSYNEQFF. The chain recombines TRBV5-1 with TRBJ2-1; D might be TRBD1 (6 bases). Germline CDR1 and CDR2: SGHRS and YFSETQ. The CDR3 runs to 15 residues. The germline V and J ends were trimmed by 4 bases and 3 bases, with 14 bases remaining between them. Looking up the rest from reference TRBV5-1 and TRBJ2-1 gives the full variable domain: KAGVTQTPRYLIKTRGQQVTLSCSPISGHRSVSWYQQTPGQGLQFLFEYFSETQRNKGNFPGRFSGRQFSNSRSEMNVSTLELGDSALYLCASSLEMDSYNEQFFGPGTRLTVL.

The chain carries TRBV6-4 and TRBJ2-1, with 9 bases lining up with TRBD1. The J segment lost 6 bases and the V segment lost 6 bases, leaving 3 bases of the junction unmatched. This CDR3 spans 13 amino acids. Germline loops: CDR1 MRHNA, CDR2 SNTAGT. The CDR3 loop reads CASSRQGGNEQFF. CDR3 sequence (DNA): TGTGCCAGCAGCCGACAGGGGGGCAATGAGCAGTTCTTC.

The sample holds many counts of this clonotype. The chain couples TRBV7-2 to TRBJ2-7; D is perhaps TRBD1 or TRBD2 (6 bases each). Germline CDR1 is SGHTA and CDR2 is FQGNSA. V dropped 3 bases and J dropped 6 bases, with 18 bases sitting between them. The CDR3 is 15 amino acids. Here the CDR3 reads CASSLGSGGFSEQYF. CDR3 DNA sequence: TGTGCCAGCAGCTTGGGCTCCGGGGGCTTCTCCGAGCAGTACTTC.

This clonotype has a handful of counts. The CDR3 loop is CASSLAGVFSGNTIYF. The CDR3, as DNA: TGTGCCAGCAGTTTAGCGGGGGTGTTCTCTGGAAACACCATATATTTT. This chain uses TRBV12-3 or TRBV12-4 with TRBJ1-3; tentative D call: TRBD1 (5 bases). The CDR3 covers 16 residues. Trimming removed 0 bases at V and 0 bases at J, with 9 bases between.

In its sample, this clonotype was seen many times. The chain joins TRBV4-1 to TRBJ1-2; D unclear. This CDR3 has 16 amino acids. Trimming shortened V by 0 bases and J by 3 bases, and 14 bases separated the two germline ends. In germline, CDR1 is MGHRA, CDR2 YSYEKL. The CDR3, as DNA: TGCGCCAGCAGCCAAGAAACCCGGGGTGGGTACTATGGCTACACCTTC. Its translation: CASSQETRGGYYGYTF.

There are many counts of this clonotype. The gene calls are TRBV27 and TRBJ1-1, with 7 bases lining up with TRBD1. The V and J ends lost 4 bases and 1 base, in that order; junction bases with no gene match: 3. The germline CDR1 and CDR2 sequences are MNHEY and SMNVEV (reference sequence). There are 14 residues in the CDR3. The CDR3 reads CASSSRQGNTEAFF. The CDR3 coding sequence is TGTGCCAGCAGTTCTCGACAGGGGAACACTGAAGCTTTCTTT.

This clonotype showed up many times. The chain carries TRBV2 and TRBJ2-1; no reliable D call. This CDR3 has 13 residues. The V gene lost 8 bases and the J gene lost 0 bases, with 8 bases spanning the gap. Per germline, CDR1 SNHLY and CDR2 FYNNEI. DNA for the CDR3: TGTGCCAGCGGGGTAAGCTCCTACAATGAGCAGTTCTTC. Its translation is CASGVSSYNEQFF.

This chain's CDR3 is CASSDLTGLAGANVLTF. CDR3 DNA sequence: TGTGCCAGCAGTGATCTGACAGGGCTTGCTGGGGCCAACGTCCTGACTTTC. The rearrangement uses TRBV2 and TRBJ2-6; TRBD1 aligns across 7 bases. The CDR3 sequence is 17 residues long. Germline loops: CDR1 SNHLY, CDR2 FYNNEI. J lost 2 bases, V lost 3 bases, and 7 bases had no gene match.

This clonotype occurred many times. This rearrangement joins TRBV4-2 to TRBJ2-7; 7 nucleotides align to TRBD2. V trimming: 0 bases; J trimming: 2 bases; junction bases outside the gene matches: 1. The CDR3 runs to 14 residues. The germline V gene has CDR1 LGHNA and CDR2 YNFKEQ. The CDR3 nucleotides are TGTGCCAGCAGCCAAGAGACTAGCACCTACGAGCAGTACTTC. Residues: CASSQETSTYEQYF.

The chain carries TRBV20-1 and TRBJ1-5; D ambiguous. The CDR3 runs 14 residues. Germline V CDR1 and CDR2: DFQATT, SNEGSKA (reference sequence). V was shortened by 0 bases and J by 1 base, with 7 bases between the two germline ends. The CDR3 DNA follows: TGCAGTGCTAGAGATGGACGGAGCAATCAGCCCCAGCATTTT. Its protein product is CSARDGRSNQPQHF.

This rearrangement joins TRBV5-1 to TRBJ2-1; D is undetermined. V was trimmed by 0 bases and J by 3 bases, leaving 7 bases between them. CDR1 is SGHRS, CDR2 YFSETQ, per germline. The CDR3 runs to 14 residues. The CDR3 sequence is CASSLEVRYNEQFF. DNA for the CDR3: TGCGCCAGCAGCTTGGAGGTTCGCTACAATGAGCAGTTCTTC.

This clonotype appeared a few times. This chain links TRBV6-1 with TRBJ1-2; D ambiguous. Per the germline V gene, CDR1 is MNHNS and CDR2 is SASEGT. The CDR3 runs to 16 residues. V was trimmed by 3 bases and J by 0 bases, leaving 14 bases between them. The DNA for the CDR3 is TGTGCCAGCAGTGATGTCGCCTCAGCCGCTAACTATGGCTACACCTTC. Amino acid sequence: CASSDVASAANYGYTF.

This clonotype showed up many times. In DNA, the CDR3 is TGCGCCAGCAGCGGCGGGACTAGCGGAAACCTAAGGAATGAGCAGTTCTTC. This translates into CASSGGTSGNLRNEQFF. The chain is built from TRBV5-1 and TRBJ2-1, with 11 bases fitting TRBD2. Germline CDR1 SGHRS, CDR2 YFSETQ. This CDR3 has 17 amino acids. The J segment lost 7 bases and the V segment lost 4 bases, leaving 13 bases of the junction unmatched.

The rearrangement uses TRBV7-8 and TRBJ2-1; the D gene could be TRBD1 or TRBD2 (5 bases each). The CDR3 extends over 16 amino acids. Trimming cost V 7 bases and J 9 bases, with 25 bases left between them. CDR1 and CDR2 from the germline V gene are SGHVS and FQNEAQ. This CDR3 is CASKGIVGEGISEQFF. CDR3 DNA: TGTGCCAGCAAGGGGATTGTGGGAGAGGGTATATCTGAGCAGTTCTTC. Full variable domain (remainder filled in from reference TRBV7-8 and TRBJ2-1): GAGVSQSPRYKVAKRGQDVALRCDPISGHVSLFWYQQALGQGPEFLTYFQNEAQLDKSGLPSDRFFAERPEGSVSTLKIQRTQQEDSAVYLCASKGIVGEGISEQFFGPGTRLTVL.

This clonotype was seen only a few times. CDR3 region: CASSNRGQQYF. CDR3 nucleotides: TGTGCCAGCAGCAATCGTGGTCAGCAGTACTTC. The gene calls are TRBV6-5 and TRBJ2-7; D not certain. The V end was cut by 6 bases, the J end by 8 bases, with 11 bases between. The CDR3 runs to 11 residues. In germline, CDR1 is MNHEY, CDR2 SVGAGI.